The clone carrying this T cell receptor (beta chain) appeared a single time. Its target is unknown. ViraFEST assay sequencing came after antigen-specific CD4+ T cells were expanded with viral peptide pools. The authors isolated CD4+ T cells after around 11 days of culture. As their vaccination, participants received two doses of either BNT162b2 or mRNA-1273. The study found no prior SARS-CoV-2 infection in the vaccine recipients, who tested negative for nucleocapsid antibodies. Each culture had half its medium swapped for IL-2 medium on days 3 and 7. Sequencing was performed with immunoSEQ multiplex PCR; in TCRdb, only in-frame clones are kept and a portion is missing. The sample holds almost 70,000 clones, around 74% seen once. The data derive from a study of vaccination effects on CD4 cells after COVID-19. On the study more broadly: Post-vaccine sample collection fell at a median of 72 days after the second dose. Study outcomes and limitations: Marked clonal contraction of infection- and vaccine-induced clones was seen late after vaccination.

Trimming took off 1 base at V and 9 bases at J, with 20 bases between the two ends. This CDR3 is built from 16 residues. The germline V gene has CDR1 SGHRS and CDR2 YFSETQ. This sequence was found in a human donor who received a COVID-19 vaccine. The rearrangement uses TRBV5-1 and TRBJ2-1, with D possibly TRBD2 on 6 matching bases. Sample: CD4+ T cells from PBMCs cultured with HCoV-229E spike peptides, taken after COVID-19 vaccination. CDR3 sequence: CASSLIGATSFSEQFF. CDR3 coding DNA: TGCGCCAGCAGCTTGATAGGGGCAACTAGCTTCAGTGAGCAGTTCTTC.